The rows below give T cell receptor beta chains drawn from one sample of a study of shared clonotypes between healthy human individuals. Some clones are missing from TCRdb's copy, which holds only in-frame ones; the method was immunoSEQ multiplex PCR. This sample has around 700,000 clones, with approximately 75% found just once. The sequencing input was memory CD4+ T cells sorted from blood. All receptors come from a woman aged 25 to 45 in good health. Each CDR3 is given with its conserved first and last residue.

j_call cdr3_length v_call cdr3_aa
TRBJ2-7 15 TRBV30 CAWSLKGRGYYEQYF
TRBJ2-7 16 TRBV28 CASSPSGPAKSYEQYF
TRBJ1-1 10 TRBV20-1 CSAKFTEAFF
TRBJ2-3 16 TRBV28 CASSSTSGSGTDTQYF
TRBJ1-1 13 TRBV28 CASSLFEDTEAFF
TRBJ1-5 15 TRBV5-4 CASSNGRGSNQPQHF
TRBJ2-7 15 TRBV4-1 CASSQALSGSYEQYF
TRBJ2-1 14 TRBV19 CASSNLAGYNEQFF
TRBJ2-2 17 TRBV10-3 CAISERAGNANTGELFF
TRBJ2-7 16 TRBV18 CASSPSIGGPSYEQYF
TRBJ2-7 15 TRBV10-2 CASSEDRDVTYEQYF
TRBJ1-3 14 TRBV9 CASSVGRATDTIYF
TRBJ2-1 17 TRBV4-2 CASSLPRGAGGGNEQFF
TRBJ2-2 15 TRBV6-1 CASRVSGRSTGELFF
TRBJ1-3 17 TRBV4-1 CASSQPTDADSGNTIYF
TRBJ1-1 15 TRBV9 CASSLQTGLNTEAFF
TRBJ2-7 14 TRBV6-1 CASSELRAPYEQYF
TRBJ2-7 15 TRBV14 CASSQELAGGYEQYF
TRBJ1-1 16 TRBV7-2 CASSLGLRVWNTEAFF
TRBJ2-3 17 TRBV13 CASSLRTGSTSTDTQYF
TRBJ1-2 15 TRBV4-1 CASSHSPGQEYGYTF
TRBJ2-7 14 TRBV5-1 CASSLPAGDYEQYF
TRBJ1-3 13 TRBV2 CASSGDIGNTIYF
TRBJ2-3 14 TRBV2 CASSPGLPLDTQYF
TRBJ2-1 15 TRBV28 CASSLLVAGYNEQFF
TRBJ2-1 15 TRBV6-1 CASSEWKSAYNEQFF
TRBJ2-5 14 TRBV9 CASSVGGGTGTQYF
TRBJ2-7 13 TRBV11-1 CASSLYFNEEQYF
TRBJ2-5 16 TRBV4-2 CASSQGGTERGETQYF
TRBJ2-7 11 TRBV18 CASSPPGEQYF
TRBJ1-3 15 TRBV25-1 CASSAQGEVGNTIYF
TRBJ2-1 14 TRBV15 CATSRKTSSNEQFF
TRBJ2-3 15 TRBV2 CASSQQGGVTDTQYF
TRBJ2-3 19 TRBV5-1 CASSFQTSGILPSTDTQYF